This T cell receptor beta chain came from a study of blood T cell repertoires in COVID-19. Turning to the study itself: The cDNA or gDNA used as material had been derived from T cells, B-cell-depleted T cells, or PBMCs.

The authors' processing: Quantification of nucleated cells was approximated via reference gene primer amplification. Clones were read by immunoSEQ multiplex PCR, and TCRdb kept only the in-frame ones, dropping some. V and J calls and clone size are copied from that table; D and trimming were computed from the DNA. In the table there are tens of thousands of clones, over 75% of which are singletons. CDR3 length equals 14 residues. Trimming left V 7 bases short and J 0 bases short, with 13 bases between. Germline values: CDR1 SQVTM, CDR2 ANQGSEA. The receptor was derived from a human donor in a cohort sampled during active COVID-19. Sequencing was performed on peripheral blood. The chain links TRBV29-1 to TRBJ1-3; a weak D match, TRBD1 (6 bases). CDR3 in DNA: TGCAGCGCCGTAGGACAGCTCTCTGGAAACACCATATATTTT. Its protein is CSAVGQLSGNTIYF.